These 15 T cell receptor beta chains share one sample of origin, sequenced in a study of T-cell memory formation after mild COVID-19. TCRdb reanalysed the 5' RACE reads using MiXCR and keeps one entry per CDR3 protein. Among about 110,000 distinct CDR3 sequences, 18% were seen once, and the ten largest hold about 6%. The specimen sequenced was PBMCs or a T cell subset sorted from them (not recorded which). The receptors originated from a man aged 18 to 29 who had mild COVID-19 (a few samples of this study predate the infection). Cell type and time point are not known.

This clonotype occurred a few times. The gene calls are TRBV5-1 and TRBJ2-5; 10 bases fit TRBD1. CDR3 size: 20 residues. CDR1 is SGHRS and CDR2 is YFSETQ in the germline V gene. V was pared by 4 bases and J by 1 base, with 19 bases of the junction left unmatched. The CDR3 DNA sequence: TGCGCCAGCAGCCGACAGGGGGCGATTAGCGGGGCGACTATCCAAGAGACCCAGTACTTC. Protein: CASSRQGAISGATIQETQYF.

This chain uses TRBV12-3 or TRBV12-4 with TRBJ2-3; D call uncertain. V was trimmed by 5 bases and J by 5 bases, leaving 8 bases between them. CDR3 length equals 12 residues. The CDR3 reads CASSTVGDTQYF. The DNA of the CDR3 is TGTGCCAGCAGTACTGTGGGAGATACGCAGTATTTT.

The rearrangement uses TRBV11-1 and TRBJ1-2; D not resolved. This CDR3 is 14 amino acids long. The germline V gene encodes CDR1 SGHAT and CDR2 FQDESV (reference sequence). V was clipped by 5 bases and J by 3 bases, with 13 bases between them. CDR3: CASSRAAVYYGYTF. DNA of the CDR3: TGTGCCAGCAGCCGTGCGGCGGTGTACTATGGCTACACCTTC.

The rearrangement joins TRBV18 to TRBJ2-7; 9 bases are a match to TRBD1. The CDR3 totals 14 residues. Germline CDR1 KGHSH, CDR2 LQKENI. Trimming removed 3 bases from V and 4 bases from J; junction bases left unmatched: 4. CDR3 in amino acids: CASSPRTGAYEQYF. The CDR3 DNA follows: TGTGCCAGCTCACCGAGGACAGGGGCATACGAGCAGTACTTC. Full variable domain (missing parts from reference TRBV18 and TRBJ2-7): NAGVMQNPRHLVRRRGQEARLRCSPMKGHSHVYWYRQLPEEGLKFMVYLQKENIIDESGMPKERFSAEFPKEGPSILRIQQVVRGDSAAYFCASSPRTGAYEQYFGPGTRLTVT.

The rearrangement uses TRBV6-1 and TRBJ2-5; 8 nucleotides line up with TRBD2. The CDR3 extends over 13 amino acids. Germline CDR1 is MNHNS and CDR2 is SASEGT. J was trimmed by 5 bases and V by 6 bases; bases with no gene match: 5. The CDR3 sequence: CASRPGGQETQYF. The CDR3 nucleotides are TGTGCCAGCAGGCCGGGGGGGCAGGAGACCCAGTACTTC.

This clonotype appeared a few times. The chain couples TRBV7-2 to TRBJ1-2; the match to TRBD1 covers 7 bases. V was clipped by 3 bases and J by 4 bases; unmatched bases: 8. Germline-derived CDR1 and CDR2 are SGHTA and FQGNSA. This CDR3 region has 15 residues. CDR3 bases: TGTGCCAGCAGCTTCCCGGACAGGCGGTCCTATGGCTACACCTTC. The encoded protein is CASSFPDRRSYGYTF.

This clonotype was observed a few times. In nucleotides, the CDR3 is TGTGCCAGCAGCCTTAGCGGGGGCCGAAGGGAGCAGTTCTTC. Amino acid sequence: CASSLSGGRREQFF. The J gene is TRBJ2-1, the V gene TRBV28; 9 bases map to TRBD2. The trim removed 6 bases at V and 10 bases at J, leaving 10 bases unmatched. CDR3 length: 14 amino acids. Germline CDR1 and CDR2: MDHEN and SYDVKM. The full variable domain, with the rest looked up from reference TRBV28 and TRBJ2-1, is DVKVTQSSRYLVKRTGEKVFLECVQDMDHENMFWYRQDPGLGLRLIYFSYDVKMKEKGDIPEGYSVSREKKERFSLILESASTNQTSMYLCASSLSGGRREQFFGPGTRLTVL.

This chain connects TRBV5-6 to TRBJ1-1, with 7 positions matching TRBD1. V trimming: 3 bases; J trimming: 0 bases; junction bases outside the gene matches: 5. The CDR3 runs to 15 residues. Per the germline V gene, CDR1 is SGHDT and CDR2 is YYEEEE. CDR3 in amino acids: CASSSRDRVNTEAFF. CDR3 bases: TGTGCCAGCAGCTCGAGAGACAGGGTGAACACTGAAGCTTTCTTT.

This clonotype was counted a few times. The CDR3 sequence: CASRLGGTVYEQYF. The CDR3 DNA reads as TGTGCCAGCCGCCTGGGCGGGACGGTATACGAGCAGTACTTC. The rearrangement links TRBV12-3 or TRBV12-4 to TRBJ2-7, with a possible D match to TRBD2 (6 bases). V shed 8 bases and J shed 4 bases, with 18 bases lying between them. The CDR3 covers 14 residues.

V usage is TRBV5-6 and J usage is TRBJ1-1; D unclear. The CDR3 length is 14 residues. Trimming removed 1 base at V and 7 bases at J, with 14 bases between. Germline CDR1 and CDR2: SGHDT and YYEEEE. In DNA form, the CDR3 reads TGTGCCAGCAGCTTGCGAGTTTCGTTAGGTGAAGCTTTCTTT. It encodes CASSLRVSLGEAFF.

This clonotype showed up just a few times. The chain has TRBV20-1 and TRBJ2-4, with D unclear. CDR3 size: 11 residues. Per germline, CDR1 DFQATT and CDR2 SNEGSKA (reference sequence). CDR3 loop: CVLQGNGIQYF. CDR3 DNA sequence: TGCGTCCTTCAAGGGAACGGCATTCAGTACTTC.

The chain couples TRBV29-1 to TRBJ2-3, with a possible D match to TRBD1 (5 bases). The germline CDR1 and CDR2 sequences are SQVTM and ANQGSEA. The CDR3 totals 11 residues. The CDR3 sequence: CSVGGTDTQYF. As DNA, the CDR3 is TGCAGTGTAGGGGGCACAGATACGCAGTATTTT.

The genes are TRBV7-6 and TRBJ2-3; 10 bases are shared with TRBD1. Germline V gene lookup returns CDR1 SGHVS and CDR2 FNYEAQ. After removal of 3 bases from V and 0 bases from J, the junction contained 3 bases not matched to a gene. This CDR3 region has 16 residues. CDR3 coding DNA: TGTGCCAGCAGCTTCCGACAGGGGGCGAGCACAGATACGCAGTATTTT. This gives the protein CASSFRQGASTDTQYF.

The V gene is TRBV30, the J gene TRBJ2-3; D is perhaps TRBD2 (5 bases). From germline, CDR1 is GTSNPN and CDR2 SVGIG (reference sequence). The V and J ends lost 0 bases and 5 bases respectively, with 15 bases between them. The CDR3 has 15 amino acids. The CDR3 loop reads CAWSVLMGSGDTQYF. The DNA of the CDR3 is TGTGCCTGGAGTGTACTGATGGGGAGTGGAGATACGCAGTATTTT.

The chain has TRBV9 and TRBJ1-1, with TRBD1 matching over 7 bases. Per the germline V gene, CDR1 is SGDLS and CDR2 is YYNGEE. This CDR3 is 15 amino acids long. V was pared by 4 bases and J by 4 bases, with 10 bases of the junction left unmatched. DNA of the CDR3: TGTGCCAGCAGCTTAACCGGACAGGTTGGCACTGAAGCTTTCTTT. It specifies CASSLTGQVGTEAFF. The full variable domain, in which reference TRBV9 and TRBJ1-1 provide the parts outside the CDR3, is DSGVTQTPKHLITATGQRVTLRCSPRSGDLSVYWYQQSLDQGLQFLIQYYNGEERAKGNILERFSAQQFPDLHSELNLSSLELGDSALYFCASSLTGQVGTEAFFGQGTRLTVV.